The table lists the clone carrying this TCR beta chain with a count of one. Its target is not known. The protocol was immunoSEQ multiplex PCR, while the TCRdb copy is restricted to in-frame clones and leaves out a portion. Of 75,000 to 100,000 clones listed, 70% to 90% are singletons. This sample was taken from a study of T cell responses to AZD1222 COVID-19 vaccine. Whole-study findings and limits: Among the donors, most were white British and more were female, and clonal diversity was possibly underestimated. At 160-218 and 743-854, vaccine-associated CD4 TCRs were dominant, and they spanned spike.

V lost 5 bases and J lost 4, with 10 bases in between. The CDR3 covers 13 residues. Germline loops: CDR1 SGHTA, CDR2 FQGTGA. This clonotype originated in an adult in good health. This chain joins TRBV7-3 and TRBJ2-3; D is perhaps TRBD1 (6 bases). The sample in question was peripheral blood, obtained on day 0 of AZD1222 vaccination. This CDR3 is CASSPHRADTQYF. The DNA for the CDR3 is TGTGCCAGCAGCCCGCACAGGGCAGATACGCAGTATTTT.